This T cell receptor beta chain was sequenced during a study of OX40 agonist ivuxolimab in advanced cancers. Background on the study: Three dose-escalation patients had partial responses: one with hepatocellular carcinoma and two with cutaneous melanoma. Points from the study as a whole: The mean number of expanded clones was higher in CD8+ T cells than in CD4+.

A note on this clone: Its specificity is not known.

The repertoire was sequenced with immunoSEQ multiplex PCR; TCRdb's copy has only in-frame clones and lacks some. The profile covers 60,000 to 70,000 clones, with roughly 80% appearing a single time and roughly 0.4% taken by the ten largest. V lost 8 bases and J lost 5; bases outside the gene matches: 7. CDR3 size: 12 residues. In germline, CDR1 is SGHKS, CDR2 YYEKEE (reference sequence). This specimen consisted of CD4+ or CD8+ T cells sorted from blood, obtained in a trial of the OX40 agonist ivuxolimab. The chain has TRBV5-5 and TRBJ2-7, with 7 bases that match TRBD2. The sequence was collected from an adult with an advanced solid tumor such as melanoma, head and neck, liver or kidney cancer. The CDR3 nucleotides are TGTGCCAGTGGGAGGGAGTTCGACGAGCAGTACTTC. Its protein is CASGREFDEQYF.